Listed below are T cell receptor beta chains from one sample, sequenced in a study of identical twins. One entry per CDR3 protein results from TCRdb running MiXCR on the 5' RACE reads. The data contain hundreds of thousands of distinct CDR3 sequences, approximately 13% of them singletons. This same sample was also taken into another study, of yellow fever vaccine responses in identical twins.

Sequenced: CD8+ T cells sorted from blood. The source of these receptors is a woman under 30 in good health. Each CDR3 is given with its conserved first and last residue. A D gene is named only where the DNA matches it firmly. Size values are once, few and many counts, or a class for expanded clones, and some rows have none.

CDR3 protein: CASSEGALTYEQYF
CDR3 DNA: TGTGCCAGCAGTGAAGGTGCCTTAACCTACGAGCAGTACTTC
V gene: TRBV2
clone size: few
D gene: .
J gene: TRBJ2-7

CDR3 protein: CASSDTTSASSYNEQFF
CDR3 DNA: TGTGCCAGCAGCGATACCACTAGCGCGAGCTCCTACAATGAGCAGTTCTTC
V gene: TRBV7-9
clone size: .
D gene: TRBD2
J gene: TRBJ2-1

CDR3 protein: CASTYGLPLRDRSYNEQFF
CDR3 DNA: TGTGCCAGCACCTATGGACTGCCTTTGCGGGATCGCTCCTACAATGAGCAGTTCTTC
V gene: TRBV12-3/TRBV12-4
clone size: .
D gene: .
J gene: TRBJ2-1

CDR3 protein: CASRGAGRTSTDTQYF
CDR3 DNA: TGCGCCAGCAGGGGGGCGGGACGGACCAGCACAGATACGCAGTATTTT
V gene: TRBV4-1
clone size: .
D gene: .
J gene: TRBJ2-3

CDR3 protein: CSGLAEQPTFYGYTF
CDR3 DNA: TGCAGCGGGCTGGCAGAGCAACCAACCTTCTATGGCTACACCTTC
V gene: TRBV29-1
clone size: few
D gene: .
J gene: TRBJ1-2

CDR3 protein: CASSPWDHVPGANVLTF
CDR3 DNA: TGTGCCAGCAGTCCCTGGGATCACGTGCCCGGGGCCAACGTCCTGACTTTC
V gene: TRBV12-3/TRBV12-4
clone size: many
D gene: .
J gene: TRBJ2-6

CDR3 protein: CSVTGGDRYNEQFF
CDR3 DNA: TGCAGCGTAACGGGGGGAGACAGGTACAATGAGCAGTTCTTC
V gene: TRBV29-1
clone size: .
D gene: .
J gene: TRBJ2-1

CDR3 protein: CASSEYEAGGTDTQYF
CDR3 DNA: TGTGCCAGCAGTGAATATGAAGCGGGAGGGACAGATACGCAGTATTTT
V gene: TRBV25-1
clone size: .
D gene: TRBD2
J gene: TRBJ2-3

CDR3 protein: CASSLEGADSGANVLTF
CDR3 DNA: TGTGCCAGCAGTTTAGAGGGTGCGGACTCTGGGGCCAACGTCCTGACTTTC
V gene: TRBV27
clone size: .
D gene: .
J gene: TRBJ2-6

CDR3 protein: CASSPRSGGYGYTF
CDR3 DNA: TGTGCCAGCAGCCCCCGTTCAGGGGGGTATGGCTACACCTTC
V gene: TRBV9
clone size: .
D gene: TRBD1
J gene: TRBJ1-2

CDR3 protein: CASSSRGYANTGELFF
CDR3 DNA: TGTGCCAGCAGCTCCCGGGGATACGCGAACACCGGGGAGCTGTTTTTT
V gene: TRBV11-3
clone size: few
D gene: .
J gene: TRBJ2-2